A selection of T cell receptor beta chains follows, all from one sample in a study of blood T cell repertoires in COVID-19. The repertoire was sequenced with immunoSEQ multiplex PCR; TCRdb's copy has only in-frame clones and lacks some. The sample has tens of thousands of clones; 78% are singletons. Source material: peripheral blood. The receptors stem from a man aged 60 to 75 with COVID-19, enrolled during active disease. Both conserved end residues are part of each CDR3. A D gene is named only where the DNA matches it firmly. Only some rows state a clone size, as once, few, many or a class for expanded clones.

v_call: TRBV4-1; cdr3_length: 17; clone_size: .; j_call: TRBJ1-3; d_call: TRBD1; cdr3_aa: CASSQEFGTGRGNTIYF; cdr3_nt: TGCGCCAGCAGCCAAGAGTTCGGGACAGGGCGAGGAAACACCATATATTTT
v_call: TRBV7-2; cdr3_length: 13; clone_size: .; j_call: TRBJ2-3; d_call: .; cdr3_aa: CASIGIAGDTQYF; cdr3_nt: TGTGCCAGCATCGGTATCGCAGGTGATACGCAGTATTTT
v_call: TRBV25-1; cdr3_length: 13; clone_size: once; j_call: TRBJ1-3; d_call: .; cdr3_aa: CASSAVSGNTIYF; cdr3_nt: TGTGCCAGCAGTGCGGTCTCTGGAAACACCATATATTTT
v_call: TRBV19; cdr3_length: 14; clone_size: .; j_call: TRBJ2-5; d_call: TRBD2; cdr3_aa: CATSGVAGGETQYF; cdr3_nt: TGTGCCACCAGTGGGGTAGCGGGAGGCGAGACCCAGTACTTC
v_call: TRBV9; cdr3_length: 17; clone_size: .; j_call: TRBJ1-2; d_call: .; cdr3_aa: CASSVVGSLETGYGYTF; cdr3_nt: TGTGCCAGCAGCGTAGTAGGCAGCTTGGAGACGGGCTATGGCTACACCTTC
v_call: TRBV6-1; cdr3_length: 15; clone_size: .; j_call: TRBJ2-7; d_call: .; cdr3_aa: CASSEAPGDTYEQYF; cdr3_nt: TGTGCCAGCAGTGAAGCGCCGGGAGACACGTACGAGCAGTACTTC
v_call: TRBV5-1; cdr3_length: 14; clone_size: .; j_call: TRBJ2-3; d_call: .; cdr3_aa: CASSLVGRSDTQYF; cdr3_nt: TGCGCCAGCAGCTTGGTTGGCAGGTCGGATACGCAGTATTTT
v_call: TRBV28; cdr3_length: 14; clone_size: .; j_call: TRBJ2-7; d_call: TRBD2; cdr3_aa: CASSLTGRAREQYF; cdr3_nt: TGTGCCAGCAGTTTAACCGGGAGGGCGCGCGAGCAGTACTTC
v_call: TRBV19; cdr3_length: 16; clone_size: .; j_call: TRBJ1-5; d_call: .; cdr3_aa: CASSILGGGWDQPQHF; cdr3_nt: TGTGCCAGTAGTATCCTCGGGGGGGGCTGGGATCAGCCCCAGCATTTT
v_call: TRBV6-5; cdr3_length: 14; clone_size: .; j_call: TRBJ1-1; d_call: TRBD1; cdr3_aa: CATVRGDMNTEAFF; cdr3_nt: TGTGCCACCGTCAGGGGGGACATGAACACTGAAGCTTTCTTT
v_call: TRBV4-2; cdr3_length: 17; clone_size: .; j_call: TRBJ2-1; d_call: TRBD2; cdr3_aa: CASSRSLGTSGSYEQFF; cdr3_nt: TGTGCCAGCAGCCGATCCCTCGGGACTAGCGGGAGTTATGAGCAGTTCTTC
v_call: TRBV6-1; cdr3_length: 13; clone_size: .; j_call: TRBJ2-7; d_call: .; cdr3_aa: CASSEYKGDEQYF; cdr3_nt: TGTGCCAGCAGTGAATATAAAGGAGACGAGCAGTACTTC
v_call: TRBV24-1; cdr3_length: 15; clone_size: .; j_call: TRBJ2-5; d_call: .; cdr3_aa: CATSDPRGIGETQYF; cdr3_nt: TGTGCCACCAGTGATCCCCGGGGTATAGGAGAGACCCAGTACTTC
v_call: TRBV5-4; cdr3_length: 13; clone_size: .; j_call: TRBJ2-3; d_call: TRBD1; cdr3_aa: CASPGGLGDTQYF; cdr3_nt: TGTGCCAGCCCAGGGGGCCTCGGAGATACGCAGTATTTT
v_call: TRBV5-6; cdr3_length: 13; clone_size: .; j_call: TRBJ2-5; d_call: .; cdr3_aa: CASCRGVGETQYF; cdr3_nt: TGTGCCAGCTGCAGGGGGGTTGGAGAGACCCAGTACTTC
v_call: TRBV5-4; cdr3_length: 16; clone_size: .; j_call: TRBJ1-1; d_call: TRBD1; cdr3_aa: CASSLPPGQGLTEAFF; cdr3_nt: TGTGCCAGCAGCTTGCCCCCGGGACAGGGGCTCACTGAAGCTTTCTTT
v_call: TRBV9; cdr3_length: 18; clone_size: .; j_call: TRBJ2-1; d_call: TRBD2; cdr3_aa: CASSVSSGGPISYNEQFF; cdr3_nt: TGTGCCAGCAGCGTATCTAGCGGGGGACCCATATCCTACAATGAGCAGTTCTTC
v_call: TRBV30; cdr3_length: 15; clone_size: .; j_call: TRBJ1-6; d_call: TRBD1; cdr3_aa: CAWSALETGGSPLHF; cdr3_nt: TGTGCCTGGAGTGCGCTGGAGACAGGGGGTTCACCCCTCCACTTT
v_call: TRBV11-2; cdr3_length: 15; clone_size: .; j_call: TRBJ1-2; d_call: .; cdr3_aa: CASSLDRRGWFGYTF; cdr3_nt: TGTGCCAGCAGCTTAGATCGCAGGGGATGGTTCGGCTACACCTTC
v_call: TRBV9; cdr3_length: 11; clone_size: .; j_call: TRBJ2-1; d_call: .; cdr3_aa: CASSVEREQFF; cdr3_nt: TGTGCCAGCAGCGTAGAGAGGGAGCAGTTCTTC
v_call: TRBV30; cdr3_length: 13; clone_size: few; j_call: TRBJ1-6; d_call: .; cdr3_aa: CAWSVRRNSPLHF; cdr3_nt: TGTGCCTGGAGCGTCAGGAGGAATTCACCCCTCCACTTT
v_call: TRBV11-2; cdr3_length: 15; clone_size: .; j_call: TRBJ2-3; d_call: .; cdr3_aa: CASSLARGSTDTQYF; cdr3_nt: TGTGCCAGCAGCTTAGCCCGGGGGAGCACAGATACGCAGTATTTT
v_call: TRBV27; cdr3_length: 16; clone_size: .; j_call: TRBJ1-4; d_call: .; cdr3_aa: CATAKISIGLDEKLFF; cdr3_nt: TGTGCCACCGCAAAAATCTCGATTGGGCTTGATGAAAAACTGTTTTTT
v_call: TRBV4-2; cdr3_length: 15; clone_size: .; j_call: TRBJ2-2; d_call: .; cdr3_aa: CASSKGDRNTGELFF; cdr3_nt: TGTGCCAGCAGCAAGGGCGACAGAAACACCGGGGAGCTGTTTTTT
v_call: TRBV6-2/TRBV6-3; cdr3_length: 16; clone_size: .; j_call: TRBJ2-7; d_call: .; cdr3_aa: CASSYSITSGAYEQYF; cdr3_nt: TGTGCCAGCAGTTACTCGATAACGTCAGGGGCCTACGAGCAGTACTTC
v_call: TRBV28; cdr3_length: 14; clone_size: once; j_call: TRBJ1-4; d_call: .; cdr3_aa: CASSTTANNEKLFF; cdr3_nt: TGTGCCAGCAGCACGACTGCTAATAATGAAAAACTGTTTTTT
v_call: TRBV30; cdr3_length: 15; clone_size: .; j_call: TRBJ1-6; d_call: TRBD1; cdr3_aa: CAWSVETGRNSPLHF; cdr3_nt: TGTGCCTGGAGTGTTGAGACAGGGAGAAATTCACCCCTCCACTTT
v_call: TRBV14; cdr3_length: 15; clone_size: .; j_call: TRBJ2-1; d_call: TRBD2; cdr3_aa: CASSQTSGSYNEQFF; cdr3_nt: TGTGCCAGCAGCCAGACTAGCGGGAGCTACAATGAGCAGTTCTTC
v_call: TRBV4-1; cdr3_length: 14; clone_size: .; j_call: TRBJ2-3; d_call: TRBD2; cdr3_aa: CASSPGLGRDTQYF; cdr3_nt: TGCGCCAGCAGCCCCGGACTAGGTAGAGATACGCAGTATTTT